This T cell receptor (beta chain) was captured in a study of blood T cell repertoires in COVID-19. Overall study context: The United States, Italy and Spain provided the acute and convalescent COVID-19 samples. PBMCs, B-cell-depleted T cells, or T cells were the source of the cDNA or gDNA that made up the material.

This CDR3 contains 15 residues. V was trimmed by 5 bases and J by 0 bases, leaving 12 bases between them. Germline V CDR1 and CDR2: SGHNT, YENEEA. Original processing methods: For nucleated cells, counts were estimated from reference gene primer amplification. Method: immunoSEQ multiplex PCR; TCRdb's copy keeps in-frame clones and lacks some. V, J and clone size derive from that table, while D and trimming were established from the DNA sequence. The sample yields around 160,000 clones, 80% seen once. This chain joins TRBV11-3 and TRBJ2-3, with a weak D call TRBD2 (5 bases). The sample was peripheral blood. The sequence came from a man between 60 and 70 years old with active or convalescent COVID-19. CDR3: CASSELGASTDTQYF. The CDR3, as DNA: TGTGCCAGCAGCGAACTAGGCGCAAGCACAGATACGCAGTATTTT.